The 20 T cell receptor delta chains below come from one sample, sequenced in a study of gamma-delta chains in newborns, infants, children (dated by TCRdb to the late 2010s). TCRdb shows the sequencer as Illumina MiSeq. TCRdb called clones anew from the public reads via CATT; matching DNA rows were later pooled. A total of under 8,000 delta-chain clones appear in this sample, 0.5% to 0.8% of them only once. About a sixth of the sample belongs to the ten largest clones. The sample taken for sequencing was blood. The receptors were sampled from a child who was a newborn, infant or young child, either healthy, febrile or measles-vaccinated (not recorded which).

This clone was seen a few times. The likely explanation is a read error, given a far larger clone one base away. In nucleotides, the CDR3 is TGTGCCTGTGACGCCACTGGGGGATACTGGGACACCCGACAGATGTTTTTC. Translating gives CACDATGGYWDTRQMFF. The chain carries TRDV2 and TRDJ3; the match to TRDD3 covers 11 bases. The CDR3 has 17 residues. Germline V gene data show CDR1 as GEAIGNYY and CDR2 as EKD. Trimming at V came to 3 bases and at J to 3 bases, leaving 3 bases not matched to a gene.

This clone has a handful of counts. This may be a read error, as it is one base from a much larger clone. This chain uses TRDV2 with TRDJ3, with 13 bases lining up with TRDD3. The CDR3 sequence is 19 residues long. Germline CDR1 reads GEAIGNYY; CDR2 reads EKD. The CDR3 region is CACDLLGDTRSWGTRQMFF. For the CDR3, the DNA is TGTGCCTGTGACCTACTGGGGGATACGCGCTCCTGGGGCACCCGACAGATGTTTTTC.

A few counts support this clone. Other DNA sequences of this sample code for an identical CDR3. The V call is TRDV2, the J call TRDJ3; maybe TRDD3 (6 bases). V was trimmed by 0 bases and J by 2 bases, leaving 10 bases between them. Germline loops: CDR1 GEAIGNYY, CDR2 EKD. This CDR3 is built from 17 residues. The CDR3 DNA follows: TGTGCCTGTGACACCGTGCTGGGGCCCTGGGACACCCGACAGATGTTTTTC. This encodes CACDTVLGPWDTRQMFF.

There are a few counts of this clone. This likely stems from a read error, as it lies one base from a far larger clone. The same CDR3 can be traced to other DNA sequences in this sample. The chain is built from TRDV2 and TRDJ3; possible D gene TRDD3, 6 bases. CDR3 length equals 18 residues. V was trimmed by 0 bases and J by 4 bases, leaving 15 bases between them. Germline CDR1 GEAIGNYY, CDR2 EKD. The chain's CDR3 is CACDTVLGSSWDTRQMFF. In DNA form, the CDR3 reads TGTGCCTGTGACACCGTTCTGGGGAGCTCTTGGGACACCCGACAGATGTTTTTC.

There are a few counts of this clone. This is likely an artifact of a read error, given a far larger clone one base away. Other DNA sequences from this sample encode an identical CDR3 as well. This chain connects TRDV2 to TRDJ3, with D possibly TRDD3 on 5 matching bases. Germline V lookup: CDR1 GEAIGNYY, CDR2 EKD. This CDR3 has 18 residues. In DNA form, the CDR3 reads TGTGCCTGTGACACTGGGGACCCGCGCTCCTGGGACACCCGACAGATGTTCTTC. This gives the protein CACDTGDPRSWDTRQMFF.

This clone was counted only a few times. TCRdb assigns this DNA the protein of a much larger clone, which departs from its translation at residue 5; this likely reflects a read error, and the protein shown comes from translating the DNA. The CDR3 loop is CACDYWGADKLIF. The CDR3 region has the DNA TGTGCCTGTGACTACTGGGGAGCTGATAAACTCATCTTT. V and J are TRDV2 and TRDJ1, with 7 bases aligning to TRDD3. Trimming took 3 bases from V and 5 from J; bases not matched to a gene: 5. The CDR3 runs to 13 residues. Germline CDR1 is GEAIGNYY and CDR2 is EKD.

Details on this clone: DNA and listed protein disagree at residue 3, so the protein shown here was translated from the DNA. J is TRDJ3 and V is TRDV2; the match to TRDD3 covers 13 bases. The CDR3 spans 21 residues. Germline CDR1 reads GEAIGNYY; CDR2 reads EKD. CDR3 DNA sequence: TGTGCCGGTGACACCGCCGTACTGGGGGATACGGGCTCCTGGGACACCCGACAGATGTTTTTC. It yields the protein CAGDTAVLGDTGSWDTRQMFF.

This clone qualifies as medium-sized. Other DNA sequences in the same sample also yield this CDR3. The V gene is TRDV2, the J gene TRDJ3; 11 bases line up with TRDD3. Germline V gene lookup returns CDR1 GEAIGNYY and CDR2 EKD. The V and J ends lost 4 bases and 1 base, in that order; junction bases with no gene match: 8. The CDR3 spans 19 residues. Written as DNA, the CDR3 is TGTGCCTGTGATGGAATACTGGGGGATATTTCCTGGGACACCCGACAGATGTTTTTC. It is translated as CACDGILGDISWDTRQMFF.

In regard to this clone: This DNA translates differently at residue 4 from the TCRdb protein, which is that of a much larger clone; a read error is likely, and the protein shown is the DNA's own translation. The chain joins TRDV2 to TRDJ3, with 12 nucleotides matching TRDD3. The germline gives CDR1 GEAIGNYY, CDR2 EKD. CDR3 size: 19 residues. The CDR3 spells CACGTAGGYANWDTRQMFF. The CDR3 DNA is TGTGCCTGTGGCACCGCTGGGGGATACGCTAACTGGGACACCCGACAGATGTTTTTC.

With regard to this clone: This likely came from a read error, as a far larger clone is one base away. Other DNA sequences in this specimen translate into the identical CDR3. The chain recombines TRDV2 with TRDJ1, with TRDD3 matching over 12 bases. The CDR3 extends over 17 amino acids. Germline assignment: CDR1 GEAIGNYY and CDR2 EKD. J lost 4 bases, V lost 5 bases, and 13 bases had no gene match. The DNA of the CDR3 is TGTGCCTGTGGCATTCTTGTACTGGGGGATACCGGCGATAAACTCATCTTT. This encodes CACGILVLGDTGDKLIF.

This clone was picked up many times. The chain employs TRDV2 and TRDJ3; 8 bases are shared with TRDD3. V gave up 0 bases and J gave up 0 bases; unmatched junction bases: 12. Germline V CDR1 and CDR2: GEAIGNYY, EKD. This CDR3 is built from 21 residues. The CDR3 DNA is TGTGCCTGTGACACCGTGATGGGGGATTCAATCAGCTCCTGGGACACCCGACAGATGTTTTTC. Amino acid sequence: CACDTVMGDSISSWDTRQMFF.

This clone is labeled medium-sized. The same CDR3 also results from other DNA sequences found in this sample. The J gene is TRDJ3, the V gene TRDV2; the match to TRDD3 covers 7 bases. Losses at the gene ends were 2 bases for V and 0 bases for J; bases not matched to a gene: 3. The CDR3 extends over 17 amino acids. CDR1 is GEAIGNYY, CDR2 EKD, per germline. CDR3 coding DNA: TGTGCCTGTGACAGTACTGGGGTCTCCTGGGACACCCGACAGATGTTTTTC. Translating gives CACDSTGVSWDTRQMFF.

This clone was counted a few times. Possible read error: a much larger clone is one base away. This chain joins TRDV2 and TRDJ3, with 9 bases that match TRDD3. V lost 0 bases and J lost 0; bases outside the gene matches: 5. Germline V gives CDR1 GEAIGNYY, CDR2 EKD. The CDR3 consists of 19 residues. DNA for the CDR3: TGTGCCTGTGACACCGGGGGATACAAGGTCTCCTGGGACACCCGACAGATGTTTTTC. It translates to CACDTGGYKVSWDTRQMFF.

A word on this clone: This DNA translates differently at residue 6 from the TCRdb protein, which is that of a much larger clone; a read error is likely, and the protein shown is the DNA's own translation. The J gene is TRDJ3, the V gene TRDV2, with 7 bases that match TRDD3. CDR1 and CDR2 from the germline V gene are GEAIGNYY and EKD. The CDR3 length is 14 residues. The CDR3 sequence is CACDTEGDTRQMFF. CDR3 DNA: TGTGCCTGTGACACCGAGGGGGATACCCGACAGATGTTTTTC.

Remarks on this clone: The protein held in TCRdb is that of a much larger clone and does not match this DNA's translation at residue 4, likely because of a read error; the protein shown is translated from the DNA. V is TRDV2 and J is TRDJ3, with 12 bases matching TRDD3. The CDR3 runs to 19 residues. V was pared by 4 bases and J by 0 bases, with 6 bases of the junction left unmatched. The germline V gene has CDR1 GEAIGNYY and CDR2 EKD. CDR3 DNA sequence: TGTGCCTGTGAAACCGCTGGGGGATACGGCTCCTGGGACACCCGACAGATGTTTTTC. Translating it yields CACETAGGYGSWDTRQMFF.

This clone is large. In the same sample, other DNA sequences code for this CDR3. The chain couples TRDV2 to TRDJ3; TRDD3 matches at 7 bases. This CDR3 has 16 residues. Trimming at V came to 3 bases and at J to 2 bases, leaving 3 bases not matched to a gene. Germline V gene sequence: CDR1 GEAIGNYY, CDR2 EKD. The CDR3 DNA sequence: TGTGCCTGTGACCAACTGGGGACCTGGGACACCCGACAGATGTTTTTC. Its protein product is CACDQLGTWDTRQMFF.

This clone was seen a handful of times. With a far larger clone one base away, a read error is the likely cause. Other DNA variants within this sample encode the same CDR3. The genes are TRDV2 and TRDJ1; TRDD3 might be the D (6 bases). The CDR3 has 17 amino acids. Germline V lookup: CDR1 GEAIGNYY, CDR2 EKD. The CDR3 region has the DNA TGTGCCTGCGACACCGTAGGCCGGGGGAAGTACACCGATAAACTCATCTTT. Translating it yields CACDTVGRGKYTDKLIF.

This clone was seen a few times. The likely explanation is a read error, given a far larger clone one base away. Different DNA sequences within this sample yield the same CDR3. The chain has TRDV2 and TRDJ3; 8 bases are a match to TRDD3. Germline V gives CDR1 GEAIGNYY, CDR2 EKD. This CDR3 region has 16 residues. This CDR3 reads CACDTWGTWDTRQMFF. The CDR3 DNA reads TGTGCCTGCGACACCTGGGGGACCTGGGACACCCGACAGATGTTTTTC.

This clone was observed a few times. A much larger clone differs by one base, so this may be a read error. The rearrangement joins TRDV2 to TRDJ3, with 9 bases lining up with TRDD3. This CDR3 contains 20 residues. From germline, CDR1 is GEAIGNYY and CDR2 EKD. Trimming removed 2 bases from V and 0 bases from J; junction bases left unmatched: 10. CDR3 in DNA: TGTGCCTGTGACAAAGTACCGGGGGATACCTCCTCCTGGGACACCCGACAGATGTTTTTC. Amino acid sequence: CACDKVPGDTSSWDTRQMFF.

This clone was seen a handful of times. One end of the junction varies from germline; a read error may be responsible. Other DNA sequences in the sample encode the same CDR3. The chain joins TRDV2 to TRDJ3; 8 bases map to TRDD3. The CDR3 runs 20 residues. Germline CDR1 and CDR2: GEAIGNYY and EKD. The CDR3 here is CACDTVSGIRSSWDTRQMFF. The CDR3 bases are TGTGCCTGTGACACCGTTTCTGGGATACGGTCTTCCTGGGACACCCGCCAGATGTTTTTC.